The subject of this entry is one T cell receptor (beta chain). This clone was counted only a few times. It has no known antigen specificity. It has no much larger one-base neighbor in the sample; base qualities were not kept. In light of the paper, this sample's time point label describes: cycle 4 day 1 (C4D1), after 6 weeks of nivolumab. All trial patients had relapsed after autologous stem cell transplantation, with cohorts A, B and C differing in prior brentuximab vedotin exposure. A total of around 59 patients with relapsed/refractory classical Hodgkin lymphoma made up the trial cohort, and each patient's best overall response was complete response, partial response or progressive disease. Single-agent nivolumab was administered to trial patients in the multi-cohort phase II CheckMate 205 trial. An independent review committee assessed best overall response by applying the 2007 International Working Group response criteria. Trial PBMCs were obtained immediately prior to nivolumab initiation (C1D1) and on therapy at cycle 2 day 1 and cycle 4 day 1. Peripheral blood was collected in 8 mL Vacutainer Cell Preparation Tubes, from which PBMCs were isolated by centrifugation and then cryopreserved.

The entry originates in a study of PD-1 blockade in classical Hodgkin lymphoma (dated by TCRdb to the early 2020s). Notes on the research overall: Nivolumab dosing was 3 mg/kg intravenously every 2 weeks, continuing until either disease progression or unacceptable toxicity. To define a peripheral blood immune signature of response to PD-1 blockade in classical Hodgkin lymphoma, the study combined TCR beta sequencing with CyTOF. The paper as a whole reports these results and caveats: Baseline TCR diversity was reported to be lower in newly diagnosed patients than in healthy donors, and even lower in relapsed/refractory patients. Lower diversity was seen in patients whose nivolumab began less than 1 year after ASCT, and these patients were left out of later analyses so that immune reconstitution would not confound the results. A significant rise by C4D1 was seen in CD4+ but not CD8+ TCR diversity (p=0.0027 vs p=0.16), with the rise being most apparent in complete responders (p=0.02). The study covered only a single clinical trial cohort, and the causes of the repertoire differences, possibly disease activity or prior therapy, were still not defined. Trial patients with a complete response had baseline diversity similar to that of newly diagnosed patients, while partial responders and progressors had significantly lower diversity.

The Qiagen DNeasy kit was used to extract genomic DNA from unsorted PBMCs and from the negatively selected CD4+ and CD8+ fractions. TCR beta CDR3 regions were subjected to amplification by immunoSEQ multiplex PCR with primers that anneal to V and J segments. A synthetic immune receptor repertoire was used to minimize amplification bias, and any residual bias was removed computationally once sequencing was done. On the authors' methods: Repertoire diversity was quantified as the Shannon entropy index using custom Python scripts. Unsorted, CD4+ and CD8+ repertoires were analyzed separately, except for combined analyses in which CD4+ and CD8+ sequences were merged in silico. Clonal expansion was defined as at least a 2-fold frequency increase after treatment relative to C1D1, with a pseudocount of 0.5 for undetected baseline clones. Clones with 0 or 1 copy at C1D1 were defined as singleton clones, while clones with 2 or more copies were defined as non-singleton clones. Clones expanded in unsorted samples were labelled as CD4+, CD8+ or unknown by matching protein sequences in sorted samples from the same patient. Wilcoxon tests on paired samples were used to test diversity changes from C1D1 to C4D1. The table comes from immuneACCESS by way of TCRdb, which keeps in-frame sequences with V and J called. Part of the clones is missing from these tables; in studies checked, under half for an unresolved V gene and the rest for unknown reasons. V, J and clone size reflect that table, while D and trimming were determined from the DNA. The sample table records about 93,000 clones; roughly 78% of these occur just once. About a tenth of the sample is held by the ten biggest clonotypes.

V trim: 3 bases; J trim: 4 bases; unmatched bases: 4. CDR1 and CDR2, looked up from the germline V gene (reference sequence), are LNHDA and SQIVND. The CDR3 covers 15 residues, taking in both the cysteine and the phenylalanine. The entry retains the CDR3 DNA only, 45 bases that are in frame from base 1. The rearranged chain carries TRBV19 and TRBJ1-4; 8 central nucleotides agree with TRBD1. This material consisted of peripheral blood mononuclear cells (PBMCs), taken before the fourth cycle of nivolumab. The TCR was taken from a human donor with classical Hodgkin lymphoma. The CDR3 in this case is CASSMTGEGNEKLFF. In nucleotides, the sequence is TGTGCCAGTAGTATGACAGGGGAGGGTAATGAAAAACTGTTTTTT. This CDR3, with the reference TRBV19 and TRBJ1-4 proteins standing in past its ends, gives the full variable domain DGGITQSPKYLFRKEGQNVTLSCEQNLNHDAMYWYRQDPGQGLRLIYYSQIVNDFQKGDIAEGYSVSREKKESFPLTVTSAQKNPTAFYLCASSMTGEGNEKLFFGSGTQLSVL.